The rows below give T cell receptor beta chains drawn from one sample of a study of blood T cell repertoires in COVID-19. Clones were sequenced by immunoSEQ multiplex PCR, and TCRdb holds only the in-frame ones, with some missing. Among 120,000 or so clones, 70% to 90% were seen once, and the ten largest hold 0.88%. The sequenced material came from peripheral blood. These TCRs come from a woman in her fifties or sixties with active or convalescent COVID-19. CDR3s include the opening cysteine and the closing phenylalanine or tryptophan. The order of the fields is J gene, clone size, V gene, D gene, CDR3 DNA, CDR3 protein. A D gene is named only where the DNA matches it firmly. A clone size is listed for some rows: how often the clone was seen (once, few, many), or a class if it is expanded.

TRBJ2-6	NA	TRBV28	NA	TGTGCCAGCAGTTTAGACAGGACTGGGGCCAACGTCCTGACTTTC	CASSLDRTGANVLTF
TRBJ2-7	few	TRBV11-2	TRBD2	TGTGCCAGCAGCTTTGCACTAGCGGGAGCCTACGAGCAGTACTTC	CASSFALAGAYEQYF
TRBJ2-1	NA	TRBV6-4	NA	TGTGCCAGCAGTGACTCGAGCAGGGGGGACTACAATGAGCAGTTCTTC	CASSDSSRGDYNEQFF
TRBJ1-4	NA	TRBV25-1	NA	TGTGCCAGCAGTGAATGGGAGACCTCGGGGGAAAAACTGTTTTTT	CASSEWETSGEKLFF
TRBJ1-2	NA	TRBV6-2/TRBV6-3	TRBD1	TGTGCCAGCAGTTCTATGGGACAGGGAATAGGTGGCTACACCTTC	CASSSMGQGIGGYTF
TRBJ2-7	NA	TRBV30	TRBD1	TGTGCCTGTGACACCGGGACAGCAACCTACGAGCAGTACTTC	CACDTGTATYEQYF
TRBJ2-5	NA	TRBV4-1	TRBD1	TGCGCCAGCAGCCCGACCTTAGGGGGCGCGGAGACCCAGTACTTC	CASSPTLGGAETQYF
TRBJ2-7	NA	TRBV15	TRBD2	TGTGCCACCAGTTCTGAGTCCGGGACTAGCGGGAGCCCTCTCTACGAGCAGTACTTC	CATSSESGTSGSPLYEQYF
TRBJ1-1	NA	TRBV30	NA	TGTGCCTGGAGTGTATCAGTGGACACTGAAGCTTTCTTT	CAWSVSVDTEAFF
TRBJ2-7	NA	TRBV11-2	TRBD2	TGTGCCAGCAGCTCCGGGGCGGGGGACTACGAGCAGTACTTC	CASSSGAGDYEQYF
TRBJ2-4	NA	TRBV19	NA	TGTGCCAGTAGTGACAGCCCAGCCAAAAACATTCAGTACTTC	CASSDSPAKNIQYF
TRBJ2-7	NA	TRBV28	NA	TGTGCCAGCAGAAGGGGCTTCTACGAGCAGTACTTC	CASRRGFYEQYF
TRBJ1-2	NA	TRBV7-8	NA	TGTGCCAGCAGCCTCAGGCCGTCCCTCTCGGACTATGGCTACACCTTC	CASSLRPSLSDYGYTF
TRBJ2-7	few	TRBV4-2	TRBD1	TGTGCCAGCAGGGAAACGACAGGGGCCAACTACGAGCAGTACTTC	CASRETTGANYEQYF
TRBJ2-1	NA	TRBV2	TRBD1	TGTGCCTCCGGGACAGGGGGAACCAATGAGCAGTTCTTC	CASGTGGTNEQFF
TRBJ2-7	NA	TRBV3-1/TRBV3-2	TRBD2	TGTGCCAGCAGCCTCACTAGCGGGAGGGCCTCGAGCTACGAGCAGTACTTC	CASSLTSGRASSYEQYF
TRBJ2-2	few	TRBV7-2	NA	TGTGCCAGCAGCTTAGTTGGGGGCGGCACCGGGGAGCTGTTTTTT	CASSLVGGGTGELFF
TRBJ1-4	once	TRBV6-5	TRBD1	TGTGCCAGCATTCGGGACAGGGTTTATGAAAAACTGTTTTTT	CASIRDRVYEKLFF
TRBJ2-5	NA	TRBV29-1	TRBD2	TGCAGCGTTGAACCCAGCGGGAGTCAGGAGACCCAGTACTTC	CSVEPSGSQETQYF
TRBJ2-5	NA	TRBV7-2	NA	TGTGCCAGCAGTTATTCGGGGGTGGAGACCCAGTACTTC	CASSYSGVETQYF
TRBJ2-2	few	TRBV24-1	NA	TGTGCCACCACCCCAGGGGCCACCGGGGAGCTGTTTTTT	CATTPGATGELFF
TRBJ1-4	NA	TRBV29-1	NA	TGCAGCGTTGTGGGGGGAGACGAAAAACTGTTTTTT	CSVVGGDEKLFF
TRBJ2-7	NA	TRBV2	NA	TGTGCCAGCAGAGAGGGGGGGGGCTACGAGCAGTACTTC	CASREGGGYEQYF
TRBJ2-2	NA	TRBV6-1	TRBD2	TGTGCCAGCAGTGGGGGGGGGCTAGCGGGAGGGAGCACCGGGGAGCTGTTTTTT	CASSGGGLAGGSTGELFF
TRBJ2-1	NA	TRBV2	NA	TGTGCCAGCAGGTTAATGGACAGTAGGTTCTTC	CASRLMDSRFF
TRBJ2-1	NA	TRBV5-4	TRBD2	TGTGCCAGCAGCTTGGTTAGCGGGGATTACAATGAGCAGTTCTTC	CASSLVSGDYNEQFF
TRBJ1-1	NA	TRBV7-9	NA	TGTGCCAGCAGCTCCAGACAGTTTGAAGCTTTCTTT	CASSSRQFEAFF
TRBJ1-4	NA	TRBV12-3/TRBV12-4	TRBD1	TGTGCCAGCACCCGGACAGGGGATGAAAAACTGTTTTTT	CASTRTGDEKLFF
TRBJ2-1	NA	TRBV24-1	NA	TGTGCCACCAGTGAACCGGTTAGCAATGAGCAGTTCTTC	CATSEPVSNEQFF
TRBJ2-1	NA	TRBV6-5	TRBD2	TGTGCCAGCAGTTACAAGTCTAGCGGGAGGCATGAGCAGTTCTTC	CASSYKSSGRHEQFF
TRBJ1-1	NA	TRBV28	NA	TGTGCCAGCAATGGAGGGAGGACCATGAACACTGAAGCTTTCTTT	CASNGGRTMNTEAFF
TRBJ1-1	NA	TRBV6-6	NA	TGTGCCAGCAGTTACTCTCAGGGCCTCACTGAAGCTTTCTTT	CASSYSQGLTEAFF
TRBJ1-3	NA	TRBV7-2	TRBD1	TGTGCCAGCAGACCGGGCAGGGGGCCTGGAAACACCATATATTTT	CASRPGRGPGNTIYF
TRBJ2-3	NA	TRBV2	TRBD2	TGTGCCAGTTTGAGGACTAGCAGACTCACAGATACGCAGTATTTT	CASLRTSRLTDTQYF
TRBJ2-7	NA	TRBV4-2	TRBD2	TGTGCCAGCAGCCAAGGGAGAGCGGGAGGCCAACTCTACGAGCAGTACTTC	CASSQGRAGGQLYEQYF
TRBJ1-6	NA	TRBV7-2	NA	TGTGCCAGCAGCTTACTTTCAGGGGATTCACCCCTCCACTTT	CASSLLSGDSPLHF
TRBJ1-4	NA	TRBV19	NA	TGTGCCAGTAGCCCGGGAACAACTAATGAAAAACTGTTTTTT	CASSPGTTNEKLFF
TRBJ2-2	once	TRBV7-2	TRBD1	TGTGCCAGCAGCTCCAGGACAGGGCTCGGGGAGCTGTTTTTT	CASSSRTGLGELFF
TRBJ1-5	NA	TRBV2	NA	TGTGCCAGCAGTCAGGGTCTGGGCAATCAGCCCCAGCATTTT	CASSQGLGNQPQHF
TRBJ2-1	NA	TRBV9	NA	TGTGCCAGCAGTGGAGCGGGGCCGACAGGCAATGAGCAGTTCTTC	CASSGAGPTGNEQFF
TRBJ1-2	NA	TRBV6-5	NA	TGTGCCAGCTGGGAGGGGTCCCCCTATGGCTACACCTTC	CASWEGSPYGYTF
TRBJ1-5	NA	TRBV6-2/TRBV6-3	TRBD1	TGTGCCAGCAGTTACTCGAGGACAGGAGACTCCAATCAGCCCCAGCATTTT	CASSYSRTGDSNQPQHF
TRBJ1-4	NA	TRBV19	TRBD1	TGTGCCAGTGATACAGGGGGCACAAGGAACGAAAAACTGTTTTTT	CASDTGGTRNEKLFF
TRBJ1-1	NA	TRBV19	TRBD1	TGTGCCAGTATGCCAGGGGGGAGCATGAACACTGAAGCTTTCTTT	CASMPGGSMNTEAFF
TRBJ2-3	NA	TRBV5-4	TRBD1	TGTGCCAGCAGCCCCGGGACAGGGGGCACAGATACGCAGTATTTT	CASSPGTGGTDTQYF
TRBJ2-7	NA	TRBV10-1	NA	TGCGCCAGCAGTGAGTCGAGGGAGAGCTCCTACGAGCAGTACTTC	CASSESRESSYEQYF
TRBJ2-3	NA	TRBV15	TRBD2	TGTGCCACCAGCAGGATAGCGGGTATCCCAGATACGCAGTATTTT	CATSRIAGIPDTQYF
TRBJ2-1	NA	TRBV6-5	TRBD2	TGTGCCAGCAGCCGGGGCGGGAGCTCCTACAATGAGCAGTTCTTC	CASSRGGSSYNEQFF
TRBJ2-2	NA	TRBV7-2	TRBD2	TGTGCCAGCAGCTTAGCAGCGGGAGTCCGCACCGGGGAGCTGTTTTTT	CASSLAAGVRTGELFF